This T cell receptor (beta chain) came from a study of cytomegalovirus exposure and HLA in healthy donors. Germline V gene sequence: CDR1 SGHTA, CDR2 FQGNSA. V was clipped by 5 bases and J by 6 bases; unmatched bases: 7. This CDR3 is built from 15 residues. The PCR was carried out with 60 Vbeta primers and 13 Jbeta primers. Clones were sequenced by immunoSEQ multiplex PCR, and TCRdb holds only the in-frame ones, with some missing. Among approximately 100,000 clones listed, 70% to 85% were seen once. This chain joins TRBV7-2 and TRBJ2-2; 9 bases are shared with TRBD1. Material: PBMCs. The source of this sequence is a man aged 40-49 years in good health and CMV-seropositive. The CDR3 DNA follows: TGTGCCAGCAGCAAGGACAGGGGATTGGCCGGGGAGCTGTTTTTT. This encodes CASSKDRGLAGELFF.